This T cell receptor (beta chain) stems from a study of T cell changes during pregnancy in multiple sclerosis. Per germline, CDR1 MNHEY and CDR2 SVGAGI. The CDR3 has 15 residues. Trimming took 0 bases from V and 5 from J, leaving 14 bases between them. The method was immunoSEQ multiplex PCR; TCRdb's version includes in-frame clones alone and lacks a portion of them. The sample contains tens of thousands of clones, 94% of which appear only once. The chain recombines TRBV6-5 with TRBJ2-7; D is unresolved. This TCR was sampled from a female donor with multiple sclerosis, enrolled in a pregnancy study. Sample: CD8+ T cells from peripheral blood mononuclear cells, taken in the first trimester of pregnancy. DNA of the CDR3: TGTGCCAGCAGTTACTCAGGAGCTACTCGCAACGAGCAGTACTTC. It is translated as CASSYSGATRNEQYF.